This passage covers 15 T cell receptor beta chains from one sample sequenced in a study of CD8 T cells in ankylosing spondylitis. TCRdb ran MiXCR on the 5' RACE reads and lists one entry per CDR3 protein. The sample holds 300,000 to 350,000 distinct CDR3 sequences; roughly 15% are singletons and the top ten take roughly 1.1%. Source material: blood, either unsorted or a sorted T cell fraction (not recorded which). Receptors were obtained from a male donor with ankylosing spondylitis or in good health (not recorded which).

The chain combines TRBV27 with TRBJ1-1, with 7 bases aligning to TRBD1. V was pared by 3 bases and J by 4 bases, with 5 bases of the junction left unmatched. CDR1 is MNHEY, CDR2 SMNVEV, per germline (reference sequence). CDR3 length: 14 residues. The CDR3 loop is CASSFGTGATEAFF. The CDR3, as DNA: TGTGCCAGCAGTTTTGGTACAGGGGCCACTGAAGCTTTCTTT.

The chain is built from TRBV3-1 and TRBJ1-4, with 7 bases lining up with TRBD1. Per germline, CDR1 LGHDT and CDR2 YNNKEL (reference sequence). J gave up 7 bases and V 4 bases, and 6 bases lay outside the gene matches. This CDR3 is 14 amino acids long. The CDR3 DNA is TGTGCCAGCAGCCTACAGGGGAGAGGTGAAAAACTGTTTTTT. It specifies CASSLQGRGEKLFF.

This clonotype was detected only a few times. This sequence joins TRBV9 and TRBJ2-3, with 8 bases identical to TRBD2. The V and J ends lost 2 bases and 2 bases, in that order; junction bases with no gene match: 4. The CDR3 runs to 15 residues. Germline loops: CDR1 SGDLS, CDR2 YYNGEE. The CDR3 nucleotides read TGTGCCAGCAGCGTCCGGGGGGGTCTCACAGATACGCAGTATTTT. Translated, it gives CASSVRGGLTDTQYF.

In its sample, this clonotype was seen a few times. The chain has TRBV5-1 and TRBJ1-6; D might be TRBD1 (5 bases). Trimming took off 3 bases at V and 6 bases at J, with 16 bases between the two ends. From germline, CDR1 is SGHRS and CDR2 YFSETQ. CDR3 length equals 16 residues. The CDR3, as DNA: TGCGCCAGCAGCTCCGGCTCAGGGACGGGTAATTCACCCCTCCACTTT. Translation: CASSSGSGTGNSPLHF.

This clonotype has a single count. The gene calls are TRBV5-6 and TRBJ2-3; D not resolved. CDR1 and CDR2 (germline): SGHDT, YYEEEE. The CDR3 length is 13 residues. V was cut by 2 bases and J by 4 bases, with 8 bases left in between. The CDR3 protein is CASSFRWADTQYF. DNA for the CDR3: TGTGCCAGCAGCTTTAGGTGGGCAGATACGCAGTATTTT.

The rearrangement joins TRBV5-1 to TRBJ2-7; the D gene could be TRBD1 or TRBD2 (5 bases each). Germline loops: CDR1 SGHRS, CDR2 YFSETQ. The CDR3 length is 13 residues. The germline V and J ends were trimmed by 4 bases and 6 bases, with 14 bases remaining between them. DNA of the CDR3: TGCGCCAGCAGCCCGGGGCCGCCAGTCGAGCAGTACTTC. Protein: CASSPGPPVEQYF.

This clonotype has just one count. The rearrangement joins TRBV5-5 to TRBJ2-3; 10 bases line up with TRBD2. Unmatched junction bases numbered 7, after V lost 6 bases and J lost 3 bases. The CDR3 loop spans 15 amino acids. Germline CDR1 SGHKS, CDR2 YYEKEE (reference sequence). The CDR3 is CASNPLAGGTDTQYF. The CDR3 DNA follows: TGTGCCAGCAACCCCTTAGCGGGAGGAACAGATACGCAGTATTTT.

This clonotype has at least ten counts. DNA for the CDR3: TGTGCCAGCAGTTCGCTTACGGGGAACACCGGGGAGCTGTTTTTT. Residues: CASSSLTGNTGELFF. The chain links TRBV28 to TRBJ2-2; D uncertain. This CDR3 spans 15 amino acids. V was trimmed by 4 bases and J by 1 base, leaving 10 bases between them. Per germline, CDR1 MDHEN and CDR2 SYDVKM.

The V gene is TRBV6-5, the J gene TRBJ1-1; D not resolved. V gave up 2 bases and J gave up 4 bases, with 11 bases separating them. Germline V gene lookup returns CDR1 MNHEY and CDR2 SVGAGI. The CDR3 runs to 14 residues. The CDR3 coding sequence is TGTGCCAGCAGTTACAGGCCCGGAGGCACTGAAGCTTTCTTT. Translation gives CASSYRPGGTEAFF.

This clonotype was counted a few times. The chain has TRBV5-1 and TRBJ2-1, with D hard to call. CDR1 is SGHRS and CDR2 is YFSETQ in the germline V gene. The CDR3 extends over 12 amino acids. Trimming cost V 3 bases and J 9 bases, with 10 bases left between them. The DNA for the CDR3 is TGCGCCAGCAGCTGGTCTGAAAGTGAGCAGTTCTTC. Its protein is CASSWSESEQFF. Full variable domain (rest looked up from reference TRBV5-1 and TRBJ2-1): KAGVTQTPRYLIKTRGQQVTLSCSPISGHRSVSWYQQTPGQGLQFLFEYFSETQRNKGNFPGRFSGRQFSNSRSEMNVSTLELGDSALYLCASSWSESEQFFGPGTRLTVL.

This clonotype occurred a few times. V gene TRBV29-1 combines with J gene TRBJ1-2, with no clear D. V lost 4 bases, J lost 7 bases, and 13 bases lay in between. This CDR3 has 12 amino acids. Germline CDR1 SQVTM, CDR2 ANQGSEA. The CDR3 is CSVAPGVGGYTF. The CDR3 nucleotides read TGCAGCGTTGCTCCTGGGGTGGGTGGCTACACCTTC.

The V call is TRBV7-9, the J call TRBJ2-1; D may correspond to TRBD1 or TRBD2 (5 bases each). The ends were cut back, 8 bases at V and 8 bases at J, with 13 bases in the middle. The CDR3 loop spans 12 amino acids. Germline-derived CDR1 and CDR2 are SEHNR and FQNEAQ (reference sequence). CDR3 loop: CASGVWDDEQFF. The DNA for the CDR3 is TGTGCCAGCGGGGTGTGGGACGATGAGCAGTTCTTC.

Only a few counts were recorded for this clonotype. The chain employs TRBV6-1 and TRBJ2-3, with TRBD2 identical over 7 bases. CDR3 size: 14 residues. CDR1 is MNHNS, CDR2 SASEGT, per germline. Trimming at V came to 7 bases and at J to 1 base, leaving 5 bases not matched to a gene. CDR3 region: CASTEAGGTDTQYF. The CDR3 DNA reads as TGTGCCAGCACCGAGGCGGGGGGCACAGATACGCAGTATTTT.

The chain couples TRBV2 to TRBJ1-2; weak D call: TRBD1 (5 bases). From germline, CDR1 is SNHLY and CDR2 FYNNEI. Trimming removed 2 bases at V and 8 bases at J, with 9 bases between. The CDR3 is 12 amino acids. The CDR3 region has the DNA TGTGCCAGCAGTGAAAGGAGGGGCGGCTACACCTTC. Protein product: CASSERRGGYTF.

CDR3 sequence (DNA): TGTGCCACCAGTGGGGGCAGCCCGGCGGGAGAGACCCAGTACTTC. Translating gives CATSGGSPAGETQYF. The chain links TRBV24-1 to TRBJ2-5; D might be TRBD1 or TRBD2, each matching 5 bases. This CDR3 spans 15 amino acids. Germline loops: CDR1 KGHDR, CDR2 SFDVKD. V was trimmed by 5 bases and J by 4 bases, leaving 16 bases between them.